This TCR beta chain came from a study of shared clonotypes between healthy human individuals. Study conclusions and caveats: Owing to a small donor count, the genetic and exposure-history diversity represented was limited.

Sequencing was performed with immunoSEQ multiplex PCR; in TCRdb, only in-frame clones are kept and a portion is missing. The data hold some 1.4 million clones, with roughly 96% observed a single time. About this clone: Its antigen is still unknown.

V was pared by 5 bases and J by 7 bases, with 12 bases between. This CDR3 comprises 13 residues. Per germline, CDR1 SNHLY and CDR2 FYNNEI. Material for sequencing was naive CD4+ T cells sorted from blood. The subset here: CD45RA+ positively selected. The receptor comes from a young man in good health. The chain recombines TRBV2 with TRBJ1-5; D is possibly TRBD1 (6 bases). The CDR3 region has the DNA TGTGCCAGCAGTTTCAGGGGTTCCCAGCCCCAGCATTTT. Amino acids: CASSFRGSQPQHF.